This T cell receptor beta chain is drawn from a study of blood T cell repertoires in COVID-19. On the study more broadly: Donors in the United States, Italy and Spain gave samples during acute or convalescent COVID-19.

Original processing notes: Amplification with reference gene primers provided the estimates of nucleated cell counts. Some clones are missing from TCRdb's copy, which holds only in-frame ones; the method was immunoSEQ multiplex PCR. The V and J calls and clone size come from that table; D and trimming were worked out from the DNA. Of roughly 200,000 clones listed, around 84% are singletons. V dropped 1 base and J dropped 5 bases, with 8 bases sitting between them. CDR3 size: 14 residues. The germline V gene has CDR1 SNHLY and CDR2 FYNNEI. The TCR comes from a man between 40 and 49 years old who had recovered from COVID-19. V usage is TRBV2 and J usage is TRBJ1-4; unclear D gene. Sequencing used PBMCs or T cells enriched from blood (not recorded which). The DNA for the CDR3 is TGTGCCAGCAGTGAAGGTCGGTGGAATGAAAAACTGTTTTTT. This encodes CASSEGRWNEKLFF.